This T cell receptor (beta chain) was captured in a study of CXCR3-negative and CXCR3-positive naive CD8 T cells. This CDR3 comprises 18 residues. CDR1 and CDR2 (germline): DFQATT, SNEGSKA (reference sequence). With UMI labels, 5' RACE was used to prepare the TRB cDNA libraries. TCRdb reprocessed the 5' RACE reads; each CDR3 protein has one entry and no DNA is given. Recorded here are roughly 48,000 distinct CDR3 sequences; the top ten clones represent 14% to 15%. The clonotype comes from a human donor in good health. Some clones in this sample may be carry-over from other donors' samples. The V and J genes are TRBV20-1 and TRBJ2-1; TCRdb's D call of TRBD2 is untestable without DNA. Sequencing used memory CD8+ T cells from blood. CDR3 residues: CSARAHRTSPKDENEQFF.